This T cell receptor beta chain was captured by sequencing in a study of beta chain features in type 1 diabetes (dated by TCRdb to the late 2010s). Study-level background: Mean age, gender distribution, total cell number and subset yield did not differ between patients and healthy donors. A total of 107,917,701 sorted cells were examined across all samples, and the number of cells per subset was strongly correlated with RNA yield. Regulatory and stem cell-like memory subsets were isolated from only 8 patients and about 8 healthy donors, whereas naive and central memory subsets came from all 28 donors. In the study, recently diagnosed type 1 diabetes patients and matched healthy donors were compared on the TCRB repertoires of their sorted circulating CD4+ T cell subsets. Points the paper makes about the study in general: Only small numbers of individuals were included in the HLA sub-analyses, which left unresolved whether HLA type had any influence on TCRB rearrangement. Because cDNA was sequenced instead of genomic DNA, activated cells with high expression could be over-represented, although the groups did not differ in activation or CD3 levels. A moderate but significant shortening of TCRB CDR3 length was observed in type 1 diabetes patients in all four CD4+ subsets. Shorter templates might be favored by PCR, yet because patient and control samples were amplified and corrected together, any such skew would affect both groups equally. At VDJ recombination sites, type 1 diabetes patients had fewer insertions and more deleted nucleotides, which implies abnormalities in thymic rearrangement. Naive, central memory and regulatory TCRB repertoires appeared to be more similar among patients than among healthy donors.

In regard to this clone: The clone's antigen remains unknown. The sample holds no much larger clone one base away, and base qualities are not on file.

From each donor, a single peripheral blood sample of approximately 120 mL on average was drawn into heparinised tubes. A BD FACSAria II and a panel including CD45RO, CCR7, CD25, CD127, CD95 and CD27 were used to sort naive, central memory, regulatory and stem cell-like memory CD4+ T cells. All sorted populations exceeded 95% purity. PBMCs were isolated right away by Lymphoprep density gradient centrifugation and were stained directly, without culture. So that batch effects would be minimized, each experiment stained and sorted samples in pairs, pairing one healthy donor with one patient. The High Capacity cDNA Reverse Transcription Kit was used to reverse transcribe all of the isolated RNA, meaning that expressed TCRB transcripts were what got sequenced. Deep immunoSEQ sequencing was performed on naive, central memory and regulatory T cell samples, with an average of about 3.6 million total reads per sample. Sorted cells were lysed in RLT buffer, and RNA was extracted using DNase-treated RNeasy Micro or Mini kits according to cell number. Each cell subset was processed on its own to prevent cross-contamination, while patient and healthy donor samples were processed together. The immunoSEQ multiplex PCR was used to amplify TCRB sequences from cDNA, generating 87-bp fragments that spanned the CDR3 region. Sequencing of the amplicons was performed on the Illumina HiSeq platform. The paper's data handling went like this. Synthetic template baselines were used to correct PCR bias computationally, reads within Hamming distance 2 were collapsed together, and singletons that could not be merged were discarded. Reads were aligned against IMGT to assign V, D and J genes, CDR3 length and insertions or deletions at six rearrangement sites. Clonotype counts were normalized to sorted cell number within each subset before computing true diversity and Gini coefficients with the tcR R package. The overlap coefficient, calculated on TCRB nucleotide sequences, was used to measure repertoire sharing. TCRdb retrieved this table from immuneACCESS and kept in-frame rearrangements only. Not all clones are present; in checked studies, unresolved V genes account for under half, and no reason is known for the remainder. D and trimming were read from the DNA, whereas the V and J calls and clone size are those reported in that table. The sample contains approximately 170,000 clones, roughly 9% of them found a single time. The ten largest clonotypes hold 2% to 2.5% of the sample.

The CDR3 goes from the cysteine to the phenylalanine over 16 residues. Only CDR3 DNA is held: 48 bases, read in frame from base 1. Based on the germline V gene, the CDR1 and CDR2 sequences are SGHRS and YFSETQ. At the junction V is shortened by 4 bases and J by 4 bases; bases outside the gene matches: 9. The chain was built from TRBV5-1 and TRBJ1-5, with 9 middle bases fitting TRBD1. Sequenced sample: central memory CD4+ T cells from blood. The clonotype comes from a woman aged 18-29 years in good health. At the DNA level, the sequence is TGCGCCAGCAGCCCGGGAGCCGGGACAGGGAATCAGCCCCAGCATTTT. It specifies CASSPGAGTGNQPQHF.